This T cell receptor beta chain originates from a study of shared clonotypes between healthy human individuals. This clone was seen once. The antigen is undetermined. The test was conducted at deep level. Each cell subset's genomic DNA was divided evenly among several immunoSEQ plates. Approximately 210 ng DNA, about 33,000 T cell genomes, went into each sorted-subset replicate PCR. Produced via immunoSEQ multiplex PCR; TCRdb's table is partial and in-frame only. The data hold approximately 530,000 clones, with about 95% observed a single time. Germline CDR1 is MNHEY and CDR2 is SMNVEV (reference sequence). This CDR3 comprises 17 residues. Trimming pared 6 bases from V and 1 base from J, leaving 18 bases between. Study-wide findings and caveats: Clonotype sharing among donors was thought likely to change with sequencing depth.

The TCR originated in a woman in her twenties or thirties in good health. Sequenced sample: naive CD4+ T cells sorted from blood. The subset was: CD45RA+ positively selected. The rearrangement uses TRBV27 and TRBJ2-2; tentatively, D is TRBD1 or TRBD2 (7 bases each). The CDR3 spells CASSRGGDSLNTGELFF. CDR3 coding DNA: TGTGCCAGCAGCAGGGGAGGGGACAGCTTGAACACCGGGGAGCTGTTTTTT.